These T cell receptor beta chains were read from a single sample in a study of cytomegalovirus exposure and HLA in healthy donors. Assay used: immunoSEQ multiplex PCR; TCRdb lists only in-frame clones, some missing. The table includes roughly 150,000 clones, roughly 77% detected once. The sequenced material came from PBMCs. The receptor set was obtained from a man younger than 35 in good health and CMV-seropositive. The CDR3 runs from the conserved cysteine through the conserved F or W. The D gene is left open where the match is weak. Not every row has a clone size; where given, it reads once, few, many or a size class.

TRBJ1-4,NA,NA,TRBV28,CASSFRWQFEKLFF,TGTGCCAGCAGTTTTCGTTGGCAGTTCGAAAAACTGTTTTTT
TRBJ1-5,few,NA,TRBV6-1,CASSEGFGPQHF,TGTGCCAGCAGTGAAGGGTTCGGGCCCCAGCATTTT
TRBJ2-1,NA,NA,TRBV25-1,CASSETTGRGNNEQFF,TGTGCCAGCAGTGAGACTACAGGAAGGGGGAACAATGAGCAGTTCTTC
TRBJ2-7,NA,NA,TRBV28,CASSLMLGSSSYEQYF,TGTGCCAGCAGTTTAATGCTTGGTTCCAGCTCCTACGAGCAGTACTTC
TRBJ2-7,NA,TRBD1,TRBV28,CASRRDSLEQYF,TGTGCCAGCAGACGGGACAGCCTTGAGCAGTACTTC
TRBJ2-1,NA,TRBD1,TRBV5-4,CAQGGVDNEQFF,TGTGCCCAAGGGGGCGTCGACAATGAGCAGTTCTTC
TRBJ2-1,NA,NA,TRBV10-3,CAISESGGTEQFF,TGTGCCATCAGTGAGTCTGGCGGGACCGAGCAGTTCTTC
TRBJ2-7,NA,TRBD1,TRBV7-6,CASSLGQGPEQYF,TGTGCCAGCAGCTTAGGACAGGGGCCCGAGCAGTACTTC
TRBJ2-3,NA,NA,TRBV9,CASSVAGDTQYF,TGTGCCAGCAGCGTAGCGGGGGATACGCAGTATTTT
TRBJ2-5,NA,TRBD2,TRBV15,CATSSSGGNQETQYF,TGTGCCACCAGCTCTAGCGGGGGAAACCAAGAGACCCAGTACTTC
TRBJ2-7,NA,TRBD1,TRBV7-6,CASRDRERGQYF,TGTGCCAGCCGGGACAGGGAACGGGGGCAGTACTTC
TRBJ1-5,NA,NA,TRBV27,CASSLMGAGGNQPQHF,TGTGCCAGCAGTTTAATGGGGGCAGGCGGCAATCAGCCCCAGCATTTT
TRBJ2-1,once,NA,TRBV9,CASSVADNEQFF,TGTGCCAGCAGCGTAGCAGACAATGAGCAGTTCTTC
TRBJ2-1,few,TRBD1,TRBV7-2,CASSSNTGTGNNEQFF,TGTGCCAGCAGCTCCAATACCGGGACAGGGAACAATGAGCAGTTCTTC
TRBJ2-2,few,TRBD2,TRBV7-9,CASSPRLAENTGELFF,TGTGCCAGCAGCCCCCGACTAGCGGAGAACACCGGGGAGCTGTTTTTT
TRBJ1-3,NA,NA,TRBV19,CASRLSRYSGNTIYF,TGTGCCAGCCGTCTTAGCAGATACTCTGGAAACACCATATATTTT
TRBJ2-5,NA,NA,TRBV27,CASSPFPGTPQETQYF,TGTGCCAGCAGTCCCTTTCCCGGGACACCACAAGAGACCCAGTACTTC
TRBJ2-7,NA,NA,TRBV2,CASRRERAQSSYEQYF,TGTGCCAGCAGGAGGGAGAGGGCCCAAAGCTCCTACGAGCAGTACTTC
TRBJ2-7,NA,TRBD2,TRBV13,CASSGRLANYEQYF,TGTGCCAGCAGCGGAAGACTAGCCAACTACGAGCAGTACTTC
TRBJ1-2,NA,TRBD1,TRBV25-1,CSSSETAGTGYGYTF,TGTTCCAGCAGTGAAACCGCCGGGACAGGCTATGGCTACACCTTC
TRBJ2-1,NA,NA,TRBV30,CAWSVQGVTEQFF,TGTGCCTGGAGTGTACAAGGGGTAACTGAGCAGTTCTTC